This T cell receptor (beta chain) was found in a study of blood T cells in healthy people across ages. Sample-barcoded 5' priming and a J-beta primer mix drove a second PCR of roughly 7 to 11 cycles. TCRdb re-derived calls from the 5' RACE reads in MiXCR, one entry per CDR3 protein. The sample carries 710,000 or so distinct CDR3 sequences, roughly 32% recorded once. No fewer than 7 million PBMCs went into each sample. The CDR3 is 17 residues long. Germline V gene lookup returns CDR1 LGHDT and CDR2 YNNKEL (reference sequence). V was clipped by 2 bases and J by 7 bases; unmatched bases: 14. The source is a woman aged 80 or over in good health. The sample comprised blood. The chain carries TRBV3-1 and TRBJ2-1; 7 bases are shared with TRBD1. The CDR3 DNA reads TGTGCCAGCAGCCAAAGACAGGGTCTCGGGGTTTCGAATGAGCAGTTCTTC. This encodes CASSQRQGLGVSNEQFF.